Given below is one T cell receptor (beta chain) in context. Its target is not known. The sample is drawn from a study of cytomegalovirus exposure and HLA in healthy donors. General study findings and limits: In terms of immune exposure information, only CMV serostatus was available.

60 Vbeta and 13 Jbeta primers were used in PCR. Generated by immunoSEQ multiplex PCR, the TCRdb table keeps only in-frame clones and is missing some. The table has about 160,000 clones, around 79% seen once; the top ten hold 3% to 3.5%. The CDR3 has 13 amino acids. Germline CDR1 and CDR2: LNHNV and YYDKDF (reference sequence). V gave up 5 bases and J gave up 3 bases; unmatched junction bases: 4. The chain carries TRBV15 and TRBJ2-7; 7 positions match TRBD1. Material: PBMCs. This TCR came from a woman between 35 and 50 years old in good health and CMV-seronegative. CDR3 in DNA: TGTGCCACCAGCCGACAGGGTCGCTACGAGCAGTACTTC. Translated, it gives CATSRQGRYEQYF.